Below, 8 T cell receptor beta chains from the same sample are listed, as sequenced in a study of technical replicates of blood from several donors. Assay: immunoSEQ multiplex PCR; the TCRdb copy retains only in-frame clones and omits some. Of 45,000 to 60,000 clones listed, 80% to 95% were seen once; the top ten hold around 4%. Sequenced sample: PBMCs. The receptors originated from a human donor in good health. Some clones in this sample may be carry-over from other donors' samples.

The chain is built from TRBV6-4 and TRBJ2-1; no reliable D call. In germline, CDR1 is MRHNA, CDR2 SNTAGT. V gave up 3 bases and J gave up 11 bases, with 17 bases separating them. CDR3 size: 14 residues. CDR3 sequence (DNA): TGTGCCAGCAGTGAAACCGAGACTGCTCCCAAGCAGTTCTTC. Amino acids: CASSETETAPKQFF.

The chain links TRBV5-6 to TRBJ2-1; D ambiguous. V was cut by 1 base and J by 2 bases, with 7 bases left in between. Germline CDR1 is SGHDT and CDR2 is YYEEEE. The CDR3 consists of 14 residues. CDR3 protein: CASSLSQAYNEQFF. The DNA for the CDR3 is TGTGCCAGCAGCTTGAGTCAGGCCTACAATGAGCAGTTCTTC.

The chain has TRBV7-3 and TRBJ2-1; TRBD2 aligns across 10 bases. There are 15 residues in the CDR3. Germline V lookup: CDR1 SGHTA, CDR2 FQGTGA. The J segment lost 6 bases and the V segment lost 5 bases, leaving 7 bases of the junction unmatched. In DNA form, the CDR3 reads TGTGCCAGCAGCCTCGGGACTAGCGACTCCAATGAGCAGTTCTTC. Translation: CASSLGTSDSNEQFF.

This chain links TRBV7-9 with TRBJ2-1; the D is unclear. V lost 5 bases to trimming and J lost 4 bases, with 18 bases between them. The CDR3 is 16 amino acids. CDR1 SEHNR and CDR2 FQNEAQ come from the germline V gene (reference sequence). The CDR3, as DNA: TGTGCCAGCAGCCCGCGCGGAAACGCGTGGTACAATGAGCAGTTCTTC. It codes for CASSPRGNAWYNEQFF.

The chain links TRBV2 to TRBJ2-4; 11 bases are a match to TRBD1. The CDR3 spans 13 residues. Germline lookup yields CDR1 SNHLY and CDR2 FYNNEI. The junction had 3 bases not matched to a gene; V was cut back by 6 bases and J by 8 bases. This CDR3 is CASSQGQGDIQYF. The DNA of the CDR3 is TGTGCCAGCAGCCAGGGACAGGGGGACATTCAGTACTTC.

This clone was seen more than once but under ten times. The chain recombines TRBV6-1 with TRBJ2-3; D is perhaps TRBD2 (5 bases). The CDR3 sequence is 15 residues long. Germline V lookup: CDR1 MNHNS, CDR2 SASEGT. Trimming took off 1 base at V and 0 bases at J, with 8 bases between the two ends. The CDR3 DNA follows: TGTGCCAGCAGTGAAGGAGGGCGCAGCACAGATACGCAGTATTTT. As protein: CASSEGGRSTDTQYF.

This chain uses TRBV5-1 with TRBJ1-6; tentative D call: TRBD1 (6 bases). V was shortened by 0 bases and J by 8 bases, with 9 bases between the two germline ends. The CDR3 has 14 amino acids. Germline assignment: CDR1 SGHRS and CDR2 YFSETQ. As DNA, the CDR3 is TGCGCCAGCAGCTTGGTGGGGGCGGATTCACCCCTCCACTTT. This translates into CASSLVGADSPLHF.

V gene TRBV7-4 combines with J gene TRBJ2-7; perhaps TRBD1 as D (5 bases). V lost 0 bases and J lost 0, with 12 bases in between. Germline V lookup: CDR1 SGHVT, CDR2 SQSDAQ. This CDR3 has 16 amino acids. CDR3 sequence (DNA): TGTGCCAGCAGCTTAGCGCAAGGGGCCCTCTCCTACGAGCAGTACTTC. As protein: CASSLAQGALSYEQYF.